This T cell receptor (beta chain) came from a study of cytomegalovirus exposure and HLA in healthy donors. Per germline, CDR1 PRHDT and CDR2 FYEKMQ (reference sequence). This CDR3 region has 17 residues. V was shortened by 3 bases and J by 4 bases, with 20 bases between the two germline ends. The PCR employed 60 Vbeta primers together with 13 Jbeta primers. TCRdb keeps only in-frame clones here, not all; method: immunoSEQ multiplex PCR. The sample shows fewer than 180,000 clones, about 85% of them seen only once. This clone showed up just once. The chain recombines TRBV13 with TRBJ2-3; tentative D call: TRBD1 (5 bases). Specimen: PBMCs. The receptor's source is a human donor in good health. CDR3 sequence: CASSFTSWGAPADTQYF. The DNA of the CDR3 is TGTGCCAGCAGCTTTACGTCTTGGGGCGCCCCGGCAGATACGCAGTATTTT.